This is a list of T cell receptor beta chains from one sample in a study of blood T cell repertoires in COVID-19. Clones were read by immunoSEQ multiplex PCR, and TCRdb kept only the in-frame ones, dropping some. Here the sample spans 150,000 to 200,000 clones, approximately 80% being singletons. The sample consisted of peripheral blood. The source is a man aged 60 to 69 with COVID-19, enrolled during active disease. Each CDR3 is given with its conserved first and last residue. Each record gives: D gene, V gene, clone size, J gene, CDR3 DNA, CDR3 protein. The D gene is left open where the match is weak. Rows may omit the clone size; those that give it use once, few, many or a size class.

D: TRBD2
V: TRBV5-1
size: NA
J: TRBJ2-5
DNA: TGCGCCAGCAGCTTTGGGGGACTAGGAGAGACCCAGTACTTC
CDR3: CASSFGGLGETQYF

D: TRBD1
V: TRBV9
size: NA
J: TRBJ2-1
DNA: TGTGCCAGCGGGACAGGATATTACAATGAGCAGTTCTTC
CDR3: CASGTGYYNEQFF

D: TRBD1
V: TRBV6-5
size: few
J: TRBJ1-4
DNA: TGTGCCAGCAGGCGGACCGGGACAGGGAATGAAAAACTGTTTTTT
CDR3: CASRRTGTGNEKLFF

D: TRBD2
V: TRBV5-1
size: NA
J: TRBJ2-3
DNA: TGCGCCAGCGGAACTAGCGGGAGGACAGATACGCAGTATTTT
CDR3: CASGTSGRTDTQYF

D: TRBD1
V: TRBV11-2
size: NA
J: TRBJ1-4
DNA: TGTGCCAGCAGCTTGGGGCCTGGACAGGGGTTCGAAAAACTGTTTTTT
CDR3: CASSLGPGQGFEKLFF

D: TRBD1
V: TRBV2
size: NA
J: TRBJ1-3
DNA: TGTGCCAGCAGCGCGGACAGGAACTCTGGAAACACCATATATTTT
CDR3: CASSADRNSGNTIYF

D: NA
V: TRBV3-1/TRBV3-2
size: NA
J: TRBJ2-2
DNA: TGTGCCAGCAGCCAAGACATGGGGGAGGTGCGCGGGGAGCTGTTTTTT
CDR3: CASSQDMGEVRGELFF

D: NA
V: TRBV9
size: NA
J: TRBJ2-1
DNA: TGTGCCAGCAGCGAAACTAGATATAATGAGCAGTTCTTC
CDR3: CASSETRYNEQFF

D: NA
V: TRBV11-2
size: NA
J: TRBJ2-5
DNA: TGTGCCAGCAGCTACCAGGGGAAAGAGACCCAGTACTTC
CDR3: CASSYQGKETQYF

D: TRBD2
V: TRBV5-6
size: NA
J: TRBJ2-2
DNA: TGTGCCAGCAGCTTAAGCGGGAGGGGATACACCGGGGAGCTGTTTTTT
CDR3: CASSLSGRGYTGELFF

D: TRBD1
V: TRBV6-4
size: NA
J: TRBJ2-2
DNA: TGTGCCAGCAGTGTCACAGGGGTGAGCGGGGAGCTGTTTTTT
CDR3: CASSVTGVSGELFF

D: TRBD1
V: TRBV5-1
size: NA
J: TRBJ1-3
DNA: TGCGCCAGCAGCTCTGTACCAGGGGGCTCTGGAAACACCATATATTTT
CDR3: CASSSVPGGSGNTIYF

D: NA
V: TRBV5-4
size: NA
J: TRBJ1-6
DNA: TGTGCCAGCAGCTCCAGACCCTCGGGCTCCTATAATTCACCCCTCCACTTT
CDR3: CASSSRPSGSYNSPLHF

D: TRBD1
V: TRBV13
size: few
J: TRBJ2-3
DNA: TGTGCCAGCAGATTGCCAGGGGGAGATACGCAGTATTTT
CDR3: CASRLPGGDTQYF